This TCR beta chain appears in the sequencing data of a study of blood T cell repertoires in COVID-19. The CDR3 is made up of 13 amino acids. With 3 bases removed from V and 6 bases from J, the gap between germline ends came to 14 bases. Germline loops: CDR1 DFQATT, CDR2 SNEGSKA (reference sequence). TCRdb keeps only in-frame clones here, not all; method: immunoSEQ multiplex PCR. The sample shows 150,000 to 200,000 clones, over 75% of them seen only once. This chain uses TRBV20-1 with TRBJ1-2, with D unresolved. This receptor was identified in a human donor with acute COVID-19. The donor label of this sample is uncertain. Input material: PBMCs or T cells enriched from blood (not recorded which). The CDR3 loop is CSASGPEVDGYTF. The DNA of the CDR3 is TGCAGTGCTAGTGGGCCCGAGGTGGATGGCTACACCTTC.